Here is one T cell receptor (beta chain) with its context. The target of this receptor is not known. No qualities accompany the bases; no much larger clone lies one base away. TCRbeta CDR3 regions were amplified from genomic DNA using the immunoSEQ Assay, a bias-controlled multiplex PCR. In the paper's pipeline: Nucleated cell counts per sample were estimated from amplification of reference gene primers within the assay. To quantify the absolute abundance of each unique TCRbeta CDR3 rearrangement, sequence reads were collapsed and filtered. Productive Simpson clonality was computed per sample as the square root of Simpson's diversity index over productive rearrangements. The clones in this table, taken by TCRdb from immuneACCESS, are in-frame only. Not every clone is retained; where verified, under half of the shortfall comes from an unresolved V gene, and the cause of the rest is unknown. The V and J calls and clone size were taken over from that table, and D and trimming were inferred from the DNA. For this sample there are about 210,000 clones; around 86% appear just once. The top ten clones comprise approximately 9% of the sample.

Measured from the cysteine to the phenylalanine, the CDR3 is 14 residues long. Of the read, only the CDR3 DNA is kept; its 42 bases are in frame from base 1. V and J are truncated by 7 bases and 0 bases respectively, leaving an intervening sequence of 10 bases. As encoded in the germline V gene (reference sequence), CDR1 is LNHDA while CDR2 is SQIVND. These data are taken from a study of blood T cell repertoires in COVID-19 (TCRdb year 2020). For the study in its entirety: Samples covering the acute and convalescent phases of COVID-19 were provided by collaborators in the United States, Italy and Spain. The material from the prospective study consisted of cDNA or gDNA derived from T cells, B-cell-depleted T cells, or PBMCs. The dataset comprised deeply sampled blood TCRbeta repertoires from subjects exposed to, actively infected with, or recovered from COVID-19. The repertoires were released in a freely available public database meant as a resource for research on the immune response to SARS-CoV-2. Samples were obtained from the ongoing ImmuneRACE study (first 160 participants) and from 1,254 subjects provided by 6 global collaborators. The sample metadata nearly always contained a de-identified subject ID, COVID-19 status, age in years and sex. Where HLA class I and class II types were available, the types were taken from metadata supplied by the sample provider, not from assay-based typing. Overall study outcomes, separate from this receptor: Clinical and demographic metadata were provided uncurated, with the amount varying by source and participant.

Participants in the prospective study were enrolled through a virtual design, were aged roughly 18 to 100 years, and lived in 24 United States geographic areas. To assign participants to cohorts, the prospective study relied on clinical history that participants themselves reported in a screening survey and a study questionnaire. Mobile phlebotomists in the prospective study collected whole blood, serum and a nasopharyngeal or oropharyngeal swab from every participant. Participants in the prospective study had the option to provide additional blood draws and questionnaires over a roughly 2-month period. Before DNA extraction, blood samples from the prospective study were shipped at room temperature or frozen.

Sequencing was performed on PBMCs or T cells enriched from blood (not recorded which). The rearrangement combines TRBV19 with TRBJ1-5; too little of a D gene remains to name it. The receptor was isolated from a woman aged 50 to 65 with acute COVID-19. Here is the DNA: TGTGCCAGTAATCGGGAGATTAGCAATCAGCCCCAGCATTTT. Its protein is CASNREISNQPQHF.